The 24 T cell receptor beta chains below all came from one sample that was sequenced in a study of cytomegalovirus exposure and HLA in healthy donors. Primers: 60 Vbeta forward and 13 Jbeta reverse. Generated by immunoSEQ multiplex PCR, the TCRdb table keeps only in-frame clones and is missing some. In the table there are over 85,000 clones, 76% of which are singletons. The source material was PBMCs. These receptors originate from a man between 25 and 39 years old in good health and CMV-seropositive.

V and J are TRBV6-5 and TRBJ1-5; TRBD1 matches 7 bases. The CDR3 runs to 15 residues. Germline V gene lookup returns CDR1 MNHEY and CDR2 SVGAGI. With 6 bases clipped from V and 4 bases from J, the junction kept 9 bases outside the gene matches. The CDR3 sequence is CASSLLGTANQPQHF. The DNA of the CDR3 is TGTGCCAGCAGCCTCCTCGGGACAGCTAATCAGCCCCAGCATTTT.

The chain joins TRBV29-1 to TRBJ2-3; 9 bases are shared with TRBD1. The CDR3 is made up of 16 amino acids. V was pared by 5 bases and J by 1 base, with 10 bases of the junction left unmatched. Germline CDR1 and CDR2: SQVTM and ANQGSEA. CDR3 loop: CSVIKEGQGGTDTQYF. The CDR3 bases are TGCAGCGTTATCAAGGAGGGACAGGGTGGCACAGATACGCAGTATTTT.

The chain couples TRBV27 to TRBJ2-5; tentative D call: TRBD2 (6 bases). This CDR3 is 12 amino acids long. The V and J ends lost 6 bases and 7 bases respectively, with 12 bases between them. The germline V gene has CDR1 MNHEY and CDR2 SMNVEV (reference sequence). The CDR3 region has the DNA TGTGCCAGCAGCCCGGAGGGTTGGACCCAGTACTTC. As protein: CASSPEGWTQYF.

V gene TRBV9 combines with J gene TRBJ1-6; 8 positions agree with TRBD1. This CDR3 comprises 17 residues. J was trimmed by 0 bases and V by 3 bases; bases with no gene match: 5. Germline V gives CDR1 SGDLS, CDR2 YYNGEE. Here the CDR3 reads CASSALGQASYNSPLHF. CDR3 coding DNA: TGTGCCAGCAGCGCCCTGGGACAGGCCTCCTATAATTCACCCCTCCACTTT.

The chain has TRBV27 and TRBJ2-3; 9 bases agree with TRBD2. Looked up from germline, CDR1 is MNHEY and CDR2 is SMNVEV (reference sequence). Trimming at V came to 2 bases and at J to 1 base, leaving 4 bases not matched to a gene. The CDR3 totals 16 residues. The CDR3 loop reads CASSLSSGGRTDTQYF. CDR3 nucleotide sequence: TGTGCCAGCAGTTTAAGTAGCGGGGGACGCACAGATACGCAGTATTTT.

For this clone: One junction end does not reproduce the germline sequence, and a read error may be involved. The gene calls are TRBV4-2 and TRBJ2-3, with D possibly being TRBD2 (6 bases). The CDR3 totals 16 residues. Germline V gives CDR1 LGHNA, CDR2 YNFKEQ. In DNA, the CDR3 is TGTGCCGGCAGCCAAGATGGAAGCGGGAGCACAGATACGCAGTATTTT. This encodes CAGSQDGSGSTDTQYF.

The chain uses TRBV5-5 and TRBJ2-3; 7 bases line up with TRBD2. The CDR3 length is 16 residues. V gave up 4 bases and J gave up 1 base; unmatched junction bases: 9. CDR1 SGHKS and CDR2 YYEKEE come from the germline V gene (reference sequence). The CDR3 bases are TGTGCCAGCAGCCCCCCCGGCGGGGGACGCACAGATACGCAGTATTTT. It codes for CASSPPGGGRTDTQYF.

This clone has a single count. V gene TRBV28 combines with J gene TRBJ1-5; possibly TRBD1 for D (5 bases). The V gene lost 2 bases and the J gene lost 3 bases, with 14 bases spanning the gap. The germline V gene has CDR1 MDHEN and CDR2 SYDVKM. There are 16 residues in the CDR3. In DNA form, the CDR3 reads TGTGCCAGCAGTTTACTGCAGGCAGGGAACAATCAGCCCCAGCATTTT. Its protein product is CASSLLQAGNNQPQHF.

J is TRBJ2-5 and V is TRBV2, with a possible D match to TRBD1 (5 bases). The CDR3 totals 13 residues. Germline V lookup: CDR1 SNHLY, CDR2 FYNNEI. Deletions cut 7 bases from V and 5 bases from J, with 14 bases between. Here the CDR3 DNA reads TGTGCCAGCACGCAAGGGGCAGGGGAGACCCAGTACTTC. This codes for CASTQGAGETQYF.

This rearrangement joins TRBV30 to TRBJ1-2; 10 bases agree with TRBD1. This CDR3 is built from 16 residues. Germline V gives CDR1 GTSNPN, CDR2 SVGIG (reference sequence). The J segment lost 4 bases and the V segment lost 7 bases, leaving 15 bases of the junction unmatched. The CDR3 region is CASDKGTGERGYGYTF. The CDR3 bases are TGTGCCTCCGACAAGGGGACAGGGGAGAGAGGCTATGGCTACACCTTC.

V and J are TRBV6-6 and TRBJ2-7; maybe TRBD2 (6 bases). The ends were cut back, 2 bases at V and 2 bases at J, with 10 bases in the middle. Germline CDR1 and CDR2: MNHNY and SVGAGI (reference sequence). CDR3 length equals 14 residues. CDR3 nucleotide sequence: TGTGCCAGCAGTTACAACGGAGGGGCCTACGAGCAGTACTTC. Its protein is CASSYNGGAYEQYF.

The chain recombines TRBV2 with TRBJ2-3, with a possible D match to TRBD2 (7 bases). V lost 2 bases to trimming and J lost 8 bases, with 20 bases between them. The CDR3 totals 16 residues. Germline CDR1 is SNHLY and CDR2 is FYNNEI. CDR3 bases: TGTGCCAGCAGTGAATTCGGGGGGCCAGACTTAGCTACGCAGTATTTT. Encoded protein: CASSEFGGPDLATQYF.

The chain is built from TRBV27 and TRBJ1-3; unclear D gene. The V end was cut by 5 bases, the J end by 6 bases, with 17 bases between. Germline CDR1 and CDR2: MNHEY and SMNVEV (reference sequence). CDR3 size: 15 residues. This chain's CDR3 is CASSPIPPTENTIYF. The DNA for the CDR3 is TGTGCCAGCAGTCCCATCCCGCCTACCGAAAACACCATATATTTT.

The chain employs TRBV7-9 and TRBJ2-5; unclear D gene. Germline CDR1 reads SEHNR; CDR2 reads FQNEAQ (reference sequence). This CDR3 has 12 amino acids. V lost 5 bases and J 10 bases, leaving 14 bases between the germline ends. The CDR3 coding sequence is TGTGCCAGCAGCCCCGATTTCGGAGACCAGTACTTC. Its protein is CASSPDFGDQYF.

The V and J genes are TRBV5-4 and TRBJ2-7, with 7 bases fitting TRBD1. V dropped 6 bases and J dropped 1; count of bases not matched to a gene: 13. CDR1 is SGHNT, CDR2 YYREEE, per germline (reference sequence). CDR3 length: 16 residues. CDR3 amino acids: CASTTLHGQESYEQYF. DNA of the CDR3: TGTGCCAGCACCACGCTCCATGGACAGGAATCCTACGAGCAGTACTTC. Looking up the rest from reference TRBV5-4 and TRBJ2-7 gives the full variable domain: ETGVTQSPTHLIKTRGQQVTLRCSSQSGHNTVSWYQQALGQGPQFIFQYYREEENGRGNFPPRFSGLQFPNYSSELNVNALELDDSALYLCASTTLHGQESYEQYFGPGTRLTVT.

This clone occurred once. V gene TRBV2 combines with J gene TRBJ2-5, with TRBD1 identical over 9 bases. The CDR3 contains 12 residues. The germline gives CDR1 SNHLY, CDR2 FYNNEI. The ends lost 8 bases at V and 9 bases at J; junction bases unmatched: 7. CDR3 in DNA: TGTGCCAGCCGGGGACAGGGTTGGGCCCAGTACTTC. Encoded protein: CASRGQGWAQYF.

This rearrangement joins TRBV7-9 to TRBJ2-1; 8 bases map to TRBD2. The CDR3 contains 15 residues. From germline, CDR1 is SEHNR and CDR2 FQNEAQ (reference sequence). Trimming at V came to 3 bases and at J to 4 bases, leaving 5 bases not matched to a gene. The CDR3 loop reads CASSFGTRLYNEQFF. The CDR3 bases are TGTGCCAGCAGCTTTGGGACTAGATTATACAATGAGCAGTTCTTC. Full variable domain (missing parts from reference TRBV7-9 and TRBJ2-1): DTGVSQNPRHKITKRGQNVTFRCDPISEHNRLYWYRQTLGQGPEFLTYFQNEAQLEKSRLLSDRFSAERPKGSFSTLEIQRTEQGDSAMYLCASSFGTRLYNEQFFGPGTRLTVL.

The chain joins TRBV6-5 to TRBJ1-3, with 8 bases aligning to TRBD1. Trimming removed 3 bases from V and 1 base from J; junction bases left unmatched: 2. The CDR3 is 15 residues long. Germline V CDR1 and CDR2: MNHEY, SVGAGI. The CDR3 DNA follows: TGTGCCAGCAGTTATGACAGGGGTTCTGGAAACACCATATATTTT. Its protein is CASSYDRGSGNTIYF.

J is TRBJ1-4 and V is TRBV5-1; 10 bases are a match to TRBD1. The germline gives CDR1 SGHRS, CDR2 YFSETQ. J lost 8 bases, V lost 3 bases, and 4 bases had no gene match. The CDR3 runs 14 residues. The CDR3 DNA sequence: TGCGCCAGCAGCTCGACAGGGGGCGAAGAAAAACTGTTTTTT. It codes for CASSSTGGEEKLFF.

The CDR3 DNA reads as TGCGCCAGCAGCCTAGGGACTACCTCAGATACGCAGTATTTT. Translating gives CASSLGTTSDTQYF. This chain links TRBV5-1 with TRBJ2-3; 7 bases map to TRBD2. The CDR3 length is 14 residues. CDR1 SGHRS and CDR2 YFSETQ come from the germline V gene. V lost 4 bases, J lost 4 bases, and 6 bases stayed unmatched.

The table lists this clone with a few counts. The chain combines TRBV6-6 with TRBJ1-5; TRBD1 aligns across 10 bases. Germline lookup yields CDR1 MNHNY and CDR2 SVGAGI (reference sequence). The J segment lost 5 bases and the V segment lost 2 bases, leaving 3 bases of the junction unmatched. This CDR3 region has 15 residues. This chain's CDR3 is CASSYPDRGYQPQHF. In DNA, the CDR3 is TGTGCCAGCAGTTACCCGGACAGGGGGTATCAGCCCCAGCATTTT.

The chain is built from TRBV7-6 and TRBJ2-5; D uncertain. CDR1 and CDR2 from the germline V gene are SGHVS and FNYEAQ. The length of the CDR3 is 13 residues. The ends were cut back, 5 bases at V and 5 bases at J, with 12 bases in the middle. CDR3 coding DNA: TGTGCCAGCAGCCGGCGACTTGGGGAGACCCAGTACTTC. Protein sequence: CASSRRLGETQYF.

This chain connects TRBV5-1 to TRBJ1-3; possibly TRBD1 for D (5 bases). The CDR3 contains 15 residues. V was cut by 0 bases and J by 3 bases, with 10 bases left in between. The V gene's germline CDR1 is SGHRS and CDR2 YFSETQ. CDR3 coding DNA: TGCGCCAGCAGCTTGGCCCAGGGAGGTGGAAACACCATATATTTT. It is translated as CASSLAQGGGNTIYF.

The V call is TRBV19, the J call TRBJ1-1, with TRBD1 matching 8 bases. The ends lost 4 bases at V and 2 bases at J; junction bases unmatched: 3. The CDR3 spans 14 residues. Germline CDR1 is LNHDA and CDR2 is SQIVND (reference sequence). The CDR3 here is CASSTGQENTEAFF. The CDR3 DNA reads as TGTGCCAGTAGTACGGGACAGGAAAACACTGAAGCTTTCTTT.